This T cell receptor (beta chain) was recovered during a study of glioma-infiltrating T cells. General study findings and limits: Only very few CDR3 sequences appeared in both tissue and blood. Above-expected tissue-blood divergence occurred in all gliomas, most in low-grade ones.

This clonotype was recorded at least ten times. Its target is unknown. The iRepertoire nested amplicon-rescue multiplex PCR amplified TCR alpha and beta CDR3s from RNA. For one-step reverse transcription and amplification, 100-400 ng of tissue mRNA or PBMC total RNA was used. TCRdb fed the multiplex PCR reads into MiXCR, producing one record per CDR3 protein. In the table there are some 93,000 distinct CDR3 sequences, roughly 37% of which are singletons. Losses at the gene ends were 5 bases for V and 3 bases for J; bases not matched to a gene: 9. CDR1 is SGHTA, CDR2 FQGNSA, per germline. The CDR3 is made up of 16 amino acids.

The receptor's source is a human donor with low-grade glioma or glioblastoma, undergoing nonglioma brain surgery, or in good health (not recorded which). The genes are TRBV7-2 and TRBJ2-7, with 11 bases fitting TRBD2. Sequencing was done on a sample of glioma tissue, nonneoplastic brain tissue, or PBMCs (not recorded which). The CDR3 region has the DNA TGTGCCAGCAGCCAGACTAGCGGGACTTCCCTCTACGAGCAGTACTTC. Amino acid sequence: CASSQTSGTSLYEQYF.